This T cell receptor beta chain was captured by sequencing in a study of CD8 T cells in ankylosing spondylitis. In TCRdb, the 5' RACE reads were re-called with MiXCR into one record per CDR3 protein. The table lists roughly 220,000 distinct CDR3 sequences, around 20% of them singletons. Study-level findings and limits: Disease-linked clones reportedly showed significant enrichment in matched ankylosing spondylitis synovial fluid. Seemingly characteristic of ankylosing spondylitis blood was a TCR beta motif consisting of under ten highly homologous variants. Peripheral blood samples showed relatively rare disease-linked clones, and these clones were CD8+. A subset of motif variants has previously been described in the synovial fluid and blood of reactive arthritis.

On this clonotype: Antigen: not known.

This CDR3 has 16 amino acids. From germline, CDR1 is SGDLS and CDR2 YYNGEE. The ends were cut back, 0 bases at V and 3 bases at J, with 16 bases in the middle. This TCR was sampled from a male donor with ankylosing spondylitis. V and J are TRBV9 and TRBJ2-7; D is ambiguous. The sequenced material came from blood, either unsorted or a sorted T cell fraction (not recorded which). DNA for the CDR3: TGTGCCAGCAGCGTAGGCTCCGGGTTTGGGCGCTACGAGCAGTACTTC. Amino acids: CASSVGSGFGRYEQYF.